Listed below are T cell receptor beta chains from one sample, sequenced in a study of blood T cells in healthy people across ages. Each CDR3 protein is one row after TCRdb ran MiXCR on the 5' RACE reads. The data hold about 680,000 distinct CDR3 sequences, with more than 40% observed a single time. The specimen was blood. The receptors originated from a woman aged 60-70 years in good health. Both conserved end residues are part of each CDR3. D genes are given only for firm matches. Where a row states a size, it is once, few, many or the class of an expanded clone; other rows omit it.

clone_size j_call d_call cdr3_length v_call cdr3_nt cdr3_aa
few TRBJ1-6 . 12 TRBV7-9 TGTGCCAGCAGCTTAACCGGAGGACCCCTCCACTTT CASSLTGGPLHF
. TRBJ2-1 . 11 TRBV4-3 TGCGCCAGCAGCCAAGGAGGCCTTCAGTTCTTC CASSQGGLQFF
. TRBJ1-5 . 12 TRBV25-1 TGTGCCAGCAGTAGGGTCAATCAGCCCCAGCATTTT CASSRVNQPQHF
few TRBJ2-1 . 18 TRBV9 TGTGCCAGCAGCTCGCCCCCGGCTAGAGAACCCTGGGGCAATGAGCAGTTCTTC CASSSPPAREPWGNEQFF
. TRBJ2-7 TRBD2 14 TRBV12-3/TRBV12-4 TGTGCCAGCACCCTAGCGGGAAGGGGATCCGAGCAGTACTTC CASTLAGRGSEQYF
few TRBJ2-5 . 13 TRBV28 TGTGCCAGCAGTCCGGGCAACCTCGAGACCCAGTACTTC CASSPGNLETQYF
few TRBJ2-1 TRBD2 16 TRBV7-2 TGTGCCAGCAGCTTAAGGACTAGCGGGAGCTATAATGAGCAGTTCTTC CASSLRTSGSYNEQFF
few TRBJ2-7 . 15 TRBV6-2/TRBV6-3 TGTGCCAGCAGGACGGCGGGACCCATCCGGTGGGACCAGTACTTC CASRTAGPIRWDQYF
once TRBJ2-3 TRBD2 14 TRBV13 TGTGCCAGTCGGACTAGCGGGGCCCAAGATACGCAGTATTTT CASRTSGAQDTQYF
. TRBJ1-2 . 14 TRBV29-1 TGCAGCGGTGAAGATAGGAAGGGGCGAAGTGGCTACACCTTC CSGEDRKGRSGYTF
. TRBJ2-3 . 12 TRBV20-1 TGCAGTGCTAGACACACAACAGATACGCAGTATTTT CSARHTTDTQYF
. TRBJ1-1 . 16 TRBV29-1 TGCAGCGTTGCTGGTCGGGACAAAGCATCGAACACTGAAGCTTTCTTT CSVAGRDKASNTEAFF
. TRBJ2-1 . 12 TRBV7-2 TGTGCCAGCAGCTCCTCCCTGGGAAGGCAGTTCTTC CASSSSLGRQFF
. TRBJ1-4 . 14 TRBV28 TGTGCCAGCAGTTTGTCCGGGAGGGATGAAAAACTGTTTTTT CASSLSGRDEKLFF
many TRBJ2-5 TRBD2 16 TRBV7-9 TGTGCCAGCAGCTCAGGACTAGCGGGAGTGGAAGAGACCCAGTACTTC CASSSGLAGVEETQYF
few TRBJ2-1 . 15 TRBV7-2 TGTGCCAGCAGCTTAGTATCGACGACCTACAATGAGCAGTTCTTC CASSLVSTTYNEQFF
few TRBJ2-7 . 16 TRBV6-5 TGTGCCAGCAAAAGCACACCTATTTCGAGCTCCTACGAGCAGTACTTC CASKSTPISSSYEQYF
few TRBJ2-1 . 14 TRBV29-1 TGCAGCGCCGAAGAGGGCTGGGGACACAATGAGCAGTTCTTC CSAEEGWGHNEQFF
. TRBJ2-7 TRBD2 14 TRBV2 TGTGCCGGCAGTGAAGCGGGGTTTTCGTACGAGCAGTACTTC CAGSEAGFSYEQYF
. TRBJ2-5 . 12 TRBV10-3 TGTGCCATCAGAGTTAACCAAGAGACCCAGTACTTC CAIRVNQETQYF
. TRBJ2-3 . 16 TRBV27 TGTGCCAGCAGTTTATCGGTGGACGGGGGCACAGATACGCAGTATTTT CASSLSVDGGTDTQYF
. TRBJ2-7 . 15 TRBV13 TGTGCCAGCAGCTCGCCGACAGGTTTAAGCTACGAGCAGTACTTC CASSSPTGLSYEQYF
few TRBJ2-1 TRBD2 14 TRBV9 TGTGCCAGCAGCGGGGGACTAGCGGGAGGTGAGCAGTTCTTC CASSGGLAGGEQFF
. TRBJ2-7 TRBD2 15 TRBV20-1 TGCAGTGCTAGAGATAAGGGGACTATCCCCTCAGAGCAGTACTTC CSARDKGTIPSEQYF
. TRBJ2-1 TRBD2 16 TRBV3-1 TGTGCCAGCAGCCAACTCAGCGGGAGCGGCTACAATGAGCAGTTCTTC CASSQLSGSGYNEQFF
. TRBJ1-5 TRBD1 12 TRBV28 TGTGCGACAGGGGATGGCAATCAGCCCCAGCATTTT CATGDGNQPQHF
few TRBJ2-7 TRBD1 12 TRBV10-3 TGTGCCATTAGACAGGGGGCCAACGAGCAGTACTTC CAIRQGANEQYF
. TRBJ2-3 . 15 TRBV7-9 TGTGCCAGCAGCATATCAGGAAAAAGGACAGATACGCAGTATTTT CASSISGKRTDTQYF
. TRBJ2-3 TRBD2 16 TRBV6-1 TGTGCCAGCAGTGAATCGATGGGGGGGAGGTCAGATACGCAGTATTTT CASSESMGGRSDTQYF
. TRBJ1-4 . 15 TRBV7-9 TGTGCCAGCAGCCCCCTGACAGTCAGTGATGAAAAACTGTTTTTT CASSPLTVSDEKLFF
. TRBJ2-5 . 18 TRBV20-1 TGCAGTGCTAGAGGGGGGGCAGGGGTTGAGGGTAATCCCGAGACCCAGTACTTC CSARGGAGVEGNPETQYF
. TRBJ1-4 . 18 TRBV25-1 TGTGTCAGCAGTCCACCGGGACAAATGTCAGCAACTAATGAAAAACTGTTTTTT CVSSPPGQMSATNEKLFF
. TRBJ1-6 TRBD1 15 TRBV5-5 TGTGCCAGCAGCCTGGGGACAGGGGTAAATTCACCCCTCCACTTT CASSLGTGVNSPLHF
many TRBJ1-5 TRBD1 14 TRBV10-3 TGTGCCACCGACACGGGACAGGGCAATCAGCCCCAGCATTTT CATDTGQGNQPQHF
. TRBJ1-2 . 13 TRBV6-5 TGTGCCACCAGGATCCTGGGGGGGAATGGCTACACCTTC CATRILGGNGYTF
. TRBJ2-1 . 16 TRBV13 TGTGCCAGCAGCTTAGCAGTGAAGCGGCGTTACAATGAGCAGTTCTTC CASSLAVKRRYNEQFF
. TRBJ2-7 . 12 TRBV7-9 TGTGCTCAGGGATCTTGGCCCTACGAGCAGTACTTC CAQGSWPYEQYF
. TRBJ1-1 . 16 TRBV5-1 TGCGCCAGCAGCTTAGGGGCTTTGGGTCCGAACACTGAAGCTTTCTTT CASSLGALGPNTEAFF
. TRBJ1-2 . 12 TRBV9 TGTGCCAGCAGCGCCTACAGGGTTGGCTACACCTTC CASSAYRVGYTF
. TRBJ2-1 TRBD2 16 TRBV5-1 TGCGCCAGCAGCAGCCGAACTAGCGGGAGTACCAATGAGCAGTTCTTC CASSSRTSGSTNEQFF
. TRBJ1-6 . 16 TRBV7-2 TGTGCCAGCAGCCGATTTTCCGGGACGGGTAATTCACCCCTCCACTTT CASSRFSGTGNSPLHF
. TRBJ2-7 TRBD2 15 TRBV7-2 TGTGCCAGCAGGCGCACTAGCGGGGCCTCCTACGAGCAGTACTTC CASRRTSGASYEQYF
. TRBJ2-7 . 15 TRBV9 TGTGCCAGCAGTACTAGGGATGCCCCTTACAATGAGCAGTACTTC CASSTRDAPYNEQYF
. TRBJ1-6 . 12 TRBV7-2 TGTGCCAGCACCCTCTATAATTCACCCCTCCACTTT CASTLYNSPLHF
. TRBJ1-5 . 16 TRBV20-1 TGCAGTGCTAGAGATAAGTGGGGGGCGAACAATCAGCCCCAGCATTTT CSARDKWGANNQPQHF
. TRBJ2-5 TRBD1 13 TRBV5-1 TGCGCCAGCGGAAGGACAGGGGAGGAGACCCAGTACTTC CASGRTGEETQYF
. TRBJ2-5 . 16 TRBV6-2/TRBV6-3 TGTGCCAGCAGTTACGCGGGACAGACATTTGGGAAGACCCAGTACTTC CASSYAGQTFGKTQYF
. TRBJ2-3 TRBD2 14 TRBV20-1 TGCAGTGCTAGAGAGGGCGGGAGGGCTGATACGCAGTATTTT CSAREGGRADTQYF
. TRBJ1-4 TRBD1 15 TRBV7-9 TGTGCCAGCAGCTACCGGACAGGGCTTAATGAAAAACTGTTTTTT CASSYRTGLNEKLFF
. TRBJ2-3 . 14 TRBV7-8 TGTGCCAGCACCTTGGGGGGCCGCACAGATACGCAGTATTTT CASTLGGRTDTQYF
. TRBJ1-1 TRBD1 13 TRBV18 TGTGCCAGCGGACAGGAGAGGGACACTGAAGCTTTCTTT CASGQERDTEAFF
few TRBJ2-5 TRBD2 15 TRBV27 TGTGCCAGCAGCCCCGGGACTAGAGACAAAGAGACCCAGTACTTC CASSPGTRDKETQYF
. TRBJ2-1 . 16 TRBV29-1 TGCAGCGTTGAAGGGGGGCCGCGAAGCTCCTACAATGAGCAGTTCTTC CSVEGGPRSSYNEQFF
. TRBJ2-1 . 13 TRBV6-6 TGTGCCAGCAGTTGCGGTCAGCACAATGAGCAGTTCTTC CASSCGQHNEQFF